Each of the 7 T cell receptor beta chains below was sequenced from the same sample in a study of blood T cell repertoires in COVID-19. The method was immunoSEQ multiplex PCR; TCRdb's version includes in-frame clones alone and lacks a portion of them. Here the sample spans about 140,000 clones, 70% to 90% being singletons. What was sequenced was peripheral blood. All receptors derive from a man between 65 and 85 years old with acute or convalescent COVID-19.

The rearrangement joins TRBV11-2 to TRBJ2-3; D is possibly TRBD2 (7 bases). The CDR3 sequence is 15 residues long. CDR1 SGHAT and CDR2 FQNNGV come from the germline V gene. V lost 3 bases, J lost 5 bases, and 15 bases lay in between. The CDR3 bases are TGTGCCAGCAGCTTCGTCGGGGGGCAGGGAGATACGCAGTATTTT. Its translation: CASSFVGGQGDTQYF.

This clone was observed a few times. The J gene is TRBJ2-1, the V gene TRBV9; 8 bases match TRBD1. CDR1 and CDR2 from the germline V gene are SGDLS and YYNGEE. This CDR3 has 14 amino acids. V shed 4 bases and J 10 bases; nucleotides not matched to a gene: 10. CDR3 sequence: CASSTGTGVDEQFF. Written as DNA, the CDR3 is TGTGCCAGCAGCACCGGGACAGGTGTCGACGAGCAGTTCTTC.

The genes are TRBV6-5 and TRBJ2-6, with 7 nucleotides matching TRBD1. The CDR3 has 14 amino acids. Germline V gene data show CDR1 as MNHEY and CDR2 as SVGAGI. V gave up 7 bases and J gave up 5 bases; unmatched junction bases: 5. CDR3 sequence reads: CASTQGQWANVLTF. CDR3 nucleotide sequence: TGTGCCAGCACCCAGGGACAGTGGGCCAACGTCCTGACTTTC.

This clone was observed a single time. V gene TRBV19 combines with J gene TRBJ2-2, with a possible D match to TRBD1 (6 bases). This CDR3 contains 18 residues. V gave up 3 bases and J gave up 4 bases, with 21 bases separating them. The germline V gene encodes CDR1 LNHDA and CDR2 SQIVND (reference sequence). CDR3 coding DNA: TGTGCCAGTAGTATCGATTCCCTGGGGGCCTCGTTCACCGGGGAGCTGTTTTTT. Its translation is CASSIDSLGASFTGELFF.

The chain recombines TRBV19 with TRBJ2-3, with TRBD2 identical over 11 bases. Germline loops: CDR1 LNHDA, CDR2 SQIVND (reference sequence). J was trimmed by 1 base and V by 6 bases; bases with no gene match: 3. The CDR3 spans 15 residues. This chain's CDR3 is CASSTSGSGTDTQYF. The DNA of the CDR3 is TGTGCCAGTAGCACTAGCGGGAGTGGCACAGATACGCAGTATTTT.

The chain has TRBV4-2 and TRBJ2-7; D uncertain. This CDR3 region has 13 residues. The V gene lost 0 bases and the J gene lost 9 bases, with 12 bases spanning the gap. Looked up from germline, CDR1 is LGHNA and CDR2 is YNFKEQ. CDR3 bases: TGTGCCAGCAGCCAAGATAAGGAAGGCGGGCAGTACTTC. Protein product: CASSQDKEGGQYF.

This clone was recorded a few times. The genes are TRBV5-5 and TRBJ1-4; TRBD1 aligns across 7 bases. From germline, CDR1 is SGHKS and CDR2 YYEKEE (reference sequence). V trimming: 4 bases; J trimming: 1 base; junction bases outside the gene matches: 4. This CDR3 is 15 amino acids long. As DNA, the CDR3 is TGTGCCAGCAGCACCAACAGGGGAACTAATGAAAAACTGTTTTTT. Protein: CASSTNRGTNEKLFF.